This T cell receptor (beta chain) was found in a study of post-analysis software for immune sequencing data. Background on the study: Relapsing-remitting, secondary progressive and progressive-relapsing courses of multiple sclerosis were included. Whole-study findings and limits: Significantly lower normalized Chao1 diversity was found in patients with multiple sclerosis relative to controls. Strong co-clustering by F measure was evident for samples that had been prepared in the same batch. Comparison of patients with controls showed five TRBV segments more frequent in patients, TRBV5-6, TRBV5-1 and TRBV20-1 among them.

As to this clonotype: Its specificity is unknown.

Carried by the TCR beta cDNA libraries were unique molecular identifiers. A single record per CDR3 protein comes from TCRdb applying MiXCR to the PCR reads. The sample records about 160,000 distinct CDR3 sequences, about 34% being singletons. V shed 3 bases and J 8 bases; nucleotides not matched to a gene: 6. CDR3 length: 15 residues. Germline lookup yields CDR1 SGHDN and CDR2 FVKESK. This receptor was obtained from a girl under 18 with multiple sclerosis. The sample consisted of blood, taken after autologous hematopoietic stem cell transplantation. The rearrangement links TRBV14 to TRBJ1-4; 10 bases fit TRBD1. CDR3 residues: CASSQPGQGREKLFF. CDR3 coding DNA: TGTGCCAGCAGCCAGCCGGGACAGGGGAGAGAAAAACTGTTTTTT.